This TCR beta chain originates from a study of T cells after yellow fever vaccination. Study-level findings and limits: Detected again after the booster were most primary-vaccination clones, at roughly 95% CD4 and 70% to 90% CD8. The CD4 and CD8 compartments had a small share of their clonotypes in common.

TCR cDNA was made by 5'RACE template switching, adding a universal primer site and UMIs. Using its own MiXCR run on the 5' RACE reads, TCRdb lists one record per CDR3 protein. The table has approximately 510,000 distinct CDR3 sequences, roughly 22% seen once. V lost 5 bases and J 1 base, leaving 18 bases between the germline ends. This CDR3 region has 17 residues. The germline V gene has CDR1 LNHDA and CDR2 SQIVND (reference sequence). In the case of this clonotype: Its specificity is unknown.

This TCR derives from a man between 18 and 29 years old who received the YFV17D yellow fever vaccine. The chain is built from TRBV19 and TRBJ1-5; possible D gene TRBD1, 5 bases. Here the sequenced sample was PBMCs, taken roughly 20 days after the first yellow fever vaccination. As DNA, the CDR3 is TGTGCCAGTAGTCCCGACAGCCCTACTATAAGCAATCAGCCCCAGCATTTT. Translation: CASSPDSPTISNQPQHF.